This entry lists 3 T cell receptor beta chains sequenced from one sample in a study of blood T cell repertoires in COVID-19. The protocol was immunoSEQ multiplex PCR, while the TCRdb copy is restricted to in-frame clones and leaves out a portion. Altogether hundreds of thousands of clones are present, more than 65% being singletons, with the ten largest covering around 3.5%. The sequencing input was peripheral blood. The receptors were gathered from an elderly woman with acute or convalescent COVID-19.

There are a few counts of this clone. The gene calls are TRBV5-3 and TRBJ1-2; the D is unclear. TRBV5-3 is reported as an ORF; its role is uncertain. This CDR3 spans 16 amino acids. Trimming pared 2 bases from V and 4 bases from J, leaving 18 bases between. CDR3 loop: CARSLIYAPDRYGYTF. CDR3 DNA: TGTGCCAGAAGCTTAATCTACGCCCCTGATCGCTATGGCTACACCTTC.

The CDR3 region has the DNA TGTGCCAGCAGCTTAGGACTTTACAATGAGCAGTTCTTC. Amino acid sequence: CASSLGLYNEQFF. The rearrangement links TRBV7-9 to TRBJ2-1; the D is unclear. The CDR3 sequence is 13 residues long. The germline V and J ends were trimmed by 1 base and 4 bases, with 5 bases remaining between them. The germline V gene has CDR1 SEHNR and CDR2 FQNEAQ (reference sequence).

This chain joins TRBV29-1 and TRBJ2-3; unclear D gene. The germline V gene encodes CDR1 SQVTM and CDR2 ANQGSEA. The CDR3 consists of 12 residues. V was cut by 4 bases and J by 9 bases, with 14 bases left in between. CDR3 protein: CSVASLVQTQYF. CDR3 in DNA: TGCAGCGTTGCTTCCCTCGTACAAACGCAGTATTTT.